The clone carrying this TCR beta chain was seen a handful of times. Sequence at one end of the junction differs from germline and may be a read error. The data were taken from a study of T cells in Graves' hyperthyroidism and ophthalmopathy. CDR1 and CDR2 (germline): WNHNN, SYGVQD (reference sequence). The CDR3 is 14 amino acids. The investigators amplified TCR beta CDR3 regions from RNA transcripts. The HTBI set primed first-round TCR CDR3 RT-PCR. Using its own MiXCR run on the multiplex PCR reads, TCRdb lists one record per CDR3 protein. Of 200,000 to 300,000 distinct CDR3 sequences detected, over 15% appear once; the ten largest clones hold under 35%.

This TCR was recovered from a woman aged 18-30 years with Graves' ophthalmopathy. The sequenced sample consisted of blood. The rearrangement uses TRBV10-1 and TRBJ2-7; 7 bases map to TRBD2. CDR3 coding DNA: TGCGCCAGCAGCTTAGGCGGGAGCTCCTACGAGCAGTGCTTC. Its protein is CASSLGGSSYEQCF.